This T cell receptor beta chain came from a study of T-cell reconstitution after alpha-beta-depleted transplantation in children. Using unique molecular identifiers, the investigators prepared the TCRbeta library. In TCRdb, the PCR reads were re-called with MiXCR into one record per CDR3 protein. The repertoire holds roughly 500,000 distinct CDR3 sequences, about 30% seen once, with about 2.3% in the top ten. Source: PBMCs from the stem cell graft donor, taken from the stem cell graft. The sequence derives from a human donor who donated a stem cell graft to a child with aplastic anemia.

CDR3 amino acids: CASSHMERGSYEQYV. The CDR3 bases are TGTGCCAGCAGCCACATGGAACGCGGGTCCTACGAGCAGTACGTC. This chain links TRBV7-9 with TRBJ2-7; possibly TRBD2 for D (5 bases). V was clipped by 5 bases and J by 1 base, with 15 bases between them. The V gene's germline CDR1 is SEHNR and CDR2 FQNEAQ (reference sequence). CDR3 length: 15 amino acids.